Given below is one T cell receptor beta chain in context. What it binds is unknown. Germline lookup yields CDR1 SGHDT and CDR2 YYEEEE. J lost 2 bases, V lost 4 bases, and 5 bases had no gene match. The CDR3 spans 15 residues. This record belongs to a study of shared clonotypes between healthy human individuals. Study-wide findings and caveats: Incompleteness in sorted-subset sequencing, despite large depth, was shown by rarefaction.

In the naive CD8 group, cells lacked CD45RO and were positively selected for CCR7, so terminally differentiated effector memory CD45RA+ cells were left out. Sorted-subset replicate PCR reactions were performed with approximately 190 ng DNA, corresponding to 30,000 to 35,000 T cell genomes. The repertoire was sequenced with immunoSEQ multiplex PCR; TCRdb's copy has only in-frame clones and lacks some. The sample lists around 600,000 clones; approximately 95% were seen once. The clonotype originates from a woman aged 25 to 39 in good health. Material: naive CD8+ T cells sorted from blood. V and J are TRBV5-6 and TRBJ2-7; the match to TRBD2 covers 11 bases. CDR3 DNA: TGTGCCAGCAGCCCGGGGACTAGCGGTACCTACGAGCAGTACTTC. As protein: CASSPGTSGTYEQYF. The full variable domain, with the rest looked up from reference TRBV5-6 and TRBJ2-7, is DAGVTQSPTHLIKTRGQQVTLRCSPKSGHDTVSWYQQALGQGPQFIFQYYEEEERQRGNFPDRFSGHQFPNYSSELNVNALLLGDSALYLCASSPGTSGTYEQYFGPGTRLTVT.